This is a list of T cell receptor beta chains from one sample in a study of blood T cell repertoires in COVID-19. The assay was immunoSEQ multiplex PCR, and TCRdb's table has in-frame clones only and misses some. The table includes roughly 150,000 clones, roughly 89% detected once. Sequencing was performed on peripheral blood. Every receptor here comes from a man in his sixties with active or convalescent COVID-19. CDR3s include the opening cysteine and the closing phenylalanine or tryptophan. Fields, in order: CDR3 protein, J gene, V gene.

CDR3aa: CASSSQASAKNIQYF; j_gene: TRBJ2-4; v_gene: TRBV7-2
CDR3aa: CASKAGNSNQPQHF; j_gene: TRBJ1-5; v_gene: TRBV2
CDR3aa: CASSPDRGTATNEKLFF; j_gene: TRBJ1-4; v_gene: TRBV5-1
CDR3aa: CASSMTSGRTDTQYF; j_gene: TRBJ2-3; v_gene: TRBV19
CDR3aa: CASSKDGYYGYTF; j_gene: TRBJ1-2; v_gene: TRBV28
CDR3aa: CASSPHDLDRGGPYGYTF; j_gene: TRBJ1-2; v_gene: TRBV9
CDR3aa: CASSLAGGFNYGYTF; j_gene: TRBJ1-2; v_gene: TRBV5-6
CDR3aa: CASSYIQTSTDTQYF; j_gene: TRBJ2-3; v_gene: TRBV6-5
CDR3aa: CASSRTRGTGVREQYF; j_gene: TRBJ2-7; v_gene: TRBV11-2
CDR3aa: CASSQIDKTEKLFF; j_gene: TRBJ1-4; v_gene: TRBV11-2
CDR3aa: CASSTRQGAGAEAFF; j_gene: TRBJ1-1; v_gene: TRBV7-2
CDR3aa: CSARDAGELFF; j_gene: TRBJ2-2; v_gene: TRBV20-1
CDR3aa: CASSRRVNYGYTF; j_gene: TRBJ1-2; v_gene: TRBV6-5
CDR3aa: CASSSTGTGGNEQYF; j_gene: TRBJ2-7; v_gene: TRBV6-2/TRBV6-3
CDR3aa: CASSQGARQPQHF; j_gene: TRBJ1-5; v_gene: TRBV6-6
CDR3aa: CASSPWGGTEVKNIQYF; j_gene: TRBJ2-4; v_gene: TRBV19
CDR3aa: CASSPTSGGGETQYF; j_gene: TRBJ2-5; v_gene: TRBV9
CDR3aa: CASSPGTGSANYGYTF; j_gene: TRBJ1-2; v_gene: TRBV5-6
CDR3aa: CASTYVQSSSGNTIYF; j_gene: TRBJ1-3; v_gene: TRBV2
CDR3aa: CASSQDTGVQETQYF; j_gene: TRBJ2-5; v_gene: TRBV4-3
CDR3aa: CASSASAGTDPYEQYF; j_gene: TRBJ2-7; v_gene: TRBV9
CDR3aa: CASSSGQGASGVGANYGYTF; j_gene: TRBJ1-2; v_gene: TRBV28
CDR3aa: CASRSGGGNEQFF; j_gene: TRBJ2-1; v_gene: TRBV19
CDR3aa: CASSLGGISYEQYF; j_gene: TRBJ2-7; v_gene: TRBV5-6
CDR3aa: CASTIQGADYGYTF; j_gene: TRBJ1-2; v_gene: TRBV2
CDR3aa: CASSYDSVPTDTQYF; j_gene: TRBJ2-3; v_gene: TRBV7-2
CDR3aa: CASSQDRTASYEQYF; j_gene: TRBJ2-7; v_gene: TRBV4-3
CDR3aa: CASSFPVCGGDF; j_gene: TRBJ2-5; v_gene: TRBV6-2/TRBV6-3
CDR3aa: CASSKQGAVSYEQYF; j_gene: TRBJ2-7; v_gene: TRBV6-2/TRBV6-3
CDR3aa: CANSLSRGLGNEQFF; j_gene: TRBJ2-1; v_gene: TRBV19
CDR3aa: CASSSNLNWDTQYF; j_gene: TRBJ2-3; v_gene: TRBV27
CDR3aa: CASRLGADTQYF; j_gene: TRBJ2-3; v_gene: TRBV7-2
CDR3aa: CASSLRQGVNYGYTF; j_gene: TRBJ1-2; v_gene: TRBV6-5
CDR3aa: CAISEGVLGSNQPQHF; j_gene: TRBJ1-5; v_gene: TRBV10-3
CDR3aa: CASSLGSGGAQETQYF; j_gene: TRBJ2-5; v_gene: TRBV7-9
CDR3aa: CAISGRGGDQETQYF; j_gene: TRBJ2-5; v_gene: TRBV10-3
CDR3aa: CASSFRGGSGTPWQFF; j_gene: TRBJ2-1; v_gene: TRBV28
CDR3aa: CSASGRAGEGGSNQPQHF; j_gene: TRBJ1-5; v_gene: TRBV20-1
CDR3aa: CASSLGQGPGELFF; j_gene: TRBJ2-2; v_gene: TRBV7-6